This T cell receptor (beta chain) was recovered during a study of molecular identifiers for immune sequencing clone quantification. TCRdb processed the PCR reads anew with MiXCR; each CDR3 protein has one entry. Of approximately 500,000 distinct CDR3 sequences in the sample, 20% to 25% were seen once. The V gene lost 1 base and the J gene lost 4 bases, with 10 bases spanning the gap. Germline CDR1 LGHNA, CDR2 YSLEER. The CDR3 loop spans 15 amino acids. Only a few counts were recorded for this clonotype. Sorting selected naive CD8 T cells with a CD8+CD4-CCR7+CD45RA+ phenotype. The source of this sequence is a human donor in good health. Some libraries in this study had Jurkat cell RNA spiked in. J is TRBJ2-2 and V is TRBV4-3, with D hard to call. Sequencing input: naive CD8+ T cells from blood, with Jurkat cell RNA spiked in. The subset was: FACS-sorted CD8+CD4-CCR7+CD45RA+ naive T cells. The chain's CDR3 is CASSQGSGFTGELFF. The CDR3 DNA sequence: TGCGCCAGCAGCCAAGGTTCCGGTTTCACCGGGGAGCTGTTTTTT.